The T cell receptor beta chain under discussion was sequenced for a study of blood T cell repertoires in COVID-19. Study in general: Samples came from the United States, Italy and Spain, spanning acute and convalescent COVID-19. T cells, B-cell-depleted T cells, or PBMCs provided the cDNA or gDNA that served as material.

Only one count was recorded for this clone. V shed 5 bases and J shed 2 bases, with 9 bases lying between them. This CDR3 has 13 amino acids. Germline V lookup: CDR1 LGHNA, CDR2 YSLEER. Among Cohort 3 donors, those recovered had two negative PCRs, clearance, or symptom resolution. Clones were read by immunoSEQ multiplex PCR, and TCRdb kept only the in-frame ones, dropping some. Of under 300,000 clones detected, around 90% appear once; the ten largest clones hold less than 2%. The sequence came from a woman in her thirties or forties who had recovered from COVID-19. The sequenced sample consisted of PBMCs or T cells enriched from blood (not recorded which). The chain combines TRBV4-3 with TRBJ2-5; D gene uncertain. Here the CDR3 reads CASSLQQQETQYF. In DNA form, the CDR3 reads TGCGCCAGCAGCTTACAGCAGCAAGAGACCCAGTACTTC.